This entry describes one TCR beta chain. Its antigen remains unidentified. Relative to the germline gene, one junction end is altered; a read error may explain this. Regarding the study as a whole: Tumor Treg TCRs overlapped most with tumor naive CD4+ cells.

This CDR3 region has 14 residues. Germline loops: CDR1 MNHNS, CDR2 SASEGT. TCRdb redid the calling of the 5' RACE reads with MiXCR, one entry per CDR3 protein. This table has 20,000 to 25,000 distinct CDR3 sequences, more than 30% appearing once. The V call is TRBV6-1, the J call TRBJ2-7, with 8 bases lining up with TRBD1. This clonotype originated in a female donor with breast cancer. The specimen sequenced was tumor-infiltrating naive CD4+ T cells sorted from the breast tumor. Subset: naive CD4+ T cells, CD4+CD45RA+CD25-. The CDR3 coding sequence is TGTGCCAACAGTGAAGGACAGGGCCCCTACGAGCAGTACTTC. It specifies CANSEGQGPYEQYF.